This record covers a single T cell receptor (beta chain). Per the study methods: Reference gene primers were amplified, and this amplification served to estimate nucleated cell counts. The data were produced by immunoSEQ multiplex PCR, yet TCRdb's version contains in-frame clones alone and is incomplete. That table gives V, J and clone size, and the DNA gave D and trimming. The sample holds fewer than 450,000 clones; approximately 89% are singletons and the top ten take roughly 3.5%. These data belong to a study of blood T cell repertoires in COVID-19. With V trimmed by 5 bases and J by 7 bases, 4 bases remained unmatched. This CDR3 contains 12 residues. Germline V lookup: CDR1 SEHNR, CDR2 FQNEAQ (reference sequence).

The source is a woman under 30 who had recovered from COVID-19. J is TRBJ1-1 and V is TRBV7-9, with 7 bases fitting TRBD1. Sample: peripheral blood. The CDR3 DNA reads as TGTGCCAGCAGCCCTGCAGGGGGTGAAGCTTTCTTT. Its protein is CASSPAGGEAFF.